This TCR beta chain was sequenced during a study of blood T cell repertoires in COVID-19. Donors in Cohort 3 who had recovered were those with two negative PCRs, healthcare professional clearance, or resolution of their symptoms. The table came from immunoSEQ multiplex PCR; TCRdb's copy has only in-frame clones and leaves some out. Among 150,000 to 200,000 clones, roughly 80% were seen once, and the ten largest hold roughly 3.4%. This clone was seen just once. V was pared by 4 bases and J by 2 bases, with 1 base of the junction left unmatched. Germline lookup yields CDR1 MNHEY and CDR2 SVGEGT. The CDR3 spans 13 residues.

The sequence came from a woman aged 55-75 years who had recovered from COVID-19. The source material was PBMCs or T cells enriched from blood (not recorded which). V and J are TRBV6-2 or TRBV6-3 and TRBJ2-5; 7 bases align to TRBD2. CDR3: CASSFGGQETQYF. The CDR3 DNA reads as TGTGCCAGCAGTTTCGGGGGGCAAGAGACCCAGTACTTC.